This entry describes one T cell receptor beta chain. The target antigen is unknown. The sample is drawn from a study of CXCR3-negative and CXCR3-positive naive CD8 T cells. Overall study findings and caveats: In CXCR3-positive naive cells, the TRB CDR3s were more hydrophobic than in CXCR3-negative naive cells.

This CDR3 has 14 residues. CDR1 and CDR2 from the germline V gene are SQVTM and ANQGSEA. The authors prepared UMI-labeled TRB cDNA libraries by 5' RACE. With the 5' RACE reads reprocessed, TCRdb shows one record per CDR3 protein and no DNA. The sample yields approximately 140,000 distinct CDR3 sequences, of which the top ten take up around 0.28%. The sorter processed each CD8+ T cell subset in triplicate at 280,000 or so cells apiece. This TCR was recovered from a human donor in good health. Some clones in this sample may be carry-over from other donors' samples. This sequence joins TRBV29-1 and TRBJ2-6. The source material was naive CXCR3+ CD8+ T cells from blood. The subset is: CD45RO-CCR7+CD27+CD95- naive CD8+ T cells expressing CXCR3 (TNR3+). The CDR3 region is CSVEGSSGANVLTF.